Given below is one TCR beta chain in context. No antigen is known for it. The record originates from a study of T-cell reconstitution after alpha-beta-depleted transplantation in children. Findings and limits, study-wide: T-cell counts and diversity at one year following transplant were attributed mainly to newly produced T cells. Approximately two months post-transplant, alpha-beta T cells reportedly originated from several hundred expanded graft clones. For some patients, TCRbeta diversity was high at day 60 because of recipient T cells and thymic progenitors that survived.

V was pared by 3 bases and J by 5 bases, with 7 bases between. The CDR3 is 13 residues long. Germline V gives CDR1 SGHVS, CDR2 FQNEAQ. Using unique molecular identifiers, the investigators prepared the TCRbeta library. TCRdb redid the calling of the PCR reads with MiXCR, one entry per CDR3 protein. This sample yields under 150,000 distinct CDR3 sequences, of which approximately 8.7% are seen a single time; about 24% belongs to the top ten. This TCR was recovered from a girl less than two years old who had a stem cell transplant for combined immunodeficiency, so the T cells may come from the graft donor. The J gene is TRBJ2-2, the V gene TRBV7-8, with D maybe TRBD1 (5 bases). The input for sequencing was PBMCs, mostly from graft donor cells, taken 180 days after TCRalphabeta/CD19-depleted stem cell transplant. The DNA for the CDR3 is TGTGCCAGCAGCTTCAGGGTAACCGGGGAGCTGTTTTTT. It translates to CASSFRVTGELFF.